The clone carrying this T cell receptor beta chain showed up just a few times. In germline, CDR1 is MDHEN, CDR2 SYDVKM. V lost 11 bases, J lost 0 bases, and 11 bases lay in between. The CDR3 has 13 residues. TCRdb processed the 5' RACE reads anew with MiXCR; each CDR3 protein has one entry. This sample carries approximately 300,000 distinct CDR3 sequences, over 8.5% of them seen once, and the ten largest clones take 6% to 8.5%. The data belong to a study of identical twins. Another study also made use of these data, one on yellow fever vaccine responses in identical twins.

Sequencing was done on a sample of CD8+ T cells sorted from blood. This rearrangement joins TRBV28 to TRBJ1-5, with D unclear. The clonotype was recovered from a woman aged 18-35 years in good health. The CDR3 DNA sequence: TGTGCCGCCAACCGTTATAGCAATCAGCCCCAGCATTTT. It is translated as CAANRYSNQPQHF.